These 19 T cell receptor beta chains share one sample of origin, sequenced in a study of control samples from healthy donors and cancer patients. The repertoire was sequenced with immunoSEQ multiplex PCR; TCRdb's copy has only in-frame clones and lacks some. The sample carries about 73,000 clones, just under 90% recorded once. The specimen was PBMCs. The receptor source for this set is a man in his sixties with lung cancer.

This sequence joins TRBV4-1 and TRBJ1-2, with 7 bases fitting TRBD1. Trimming removed 3 bases from V and 4 bases from J; junction bases left unmatched: 2. Germline V lookup: CDR1 MGHRA, CDR2 YSYEKL. The CDR3 loop spans 13 amino acids. CDR3 residues: CASSHGQAYGYTF. The CDR3 DNA sequence: TGCGCCAGCAGCCATGGACAGGCCTATGGCTACACCTTC.

This clone was recorded once. The chain couples TRBV7-8 to TRBJ2-1; D is undetermined. The germline V gene encodes CDR1 SGHVS and CDR2 FQNEAQ. Trimming pared 3 bases from V and 1 base from J, leaving 16 bases between. The CDR3 runs 17 residues. The CDR3 loop reads CASSFSQPSNSYNEQFF. CDR3 bases: TGTGCCAGCAGCTTTAGCCAGCCATCAAATTCCTACAATGAGCAGTTCTTC.

The chain employs TRBV5-1 and TRBJ1-2, with a weak D call TRBD1 (6 bases). Trimming took 3 bases from V and 5 from J, leaving 17 bases between them. CDR3 size: 15 residues. CDR1 SGHRS and CDR2 YFSETQ come from the germline V gene. Here the CDR3 DNA reads TGCGCCAGCAGCTACCTTTCCGGGACACCTTATGGCTACACCTTC. This sequence encodes CASSYLSGTPYGYTF.

J is TRBJ2-1 and V is TRBV5-1; maybe TRBD2 (5 bases). The V end lost 0 bases, the J end lost 7 bases, and 17 bases lay between the germline ends. There are 16 residues in the CDR3. Per germline, CDR1 SGHRS and CDR2 YFSETQ. The CDR3 nucleotides are TGCGCCAGCAGCTTGGCCGGAGGTGAGGCCGCGAATGAGCAGTTCTTC. Protein sequence: CASSLAGGEAANEQFF. Supplemented by reference TRBV5-1 and TRBJ2-1, the full variable domain reads KAGVTQTPRYLIKTRGQQVTLSCSPISGHRSVSWYQQTPGQGLQFLFEYFSETQRNKGNFPGRFSGRQFSNSRSEMNVSTLELGDSALYLCASSLAGGEAANEQFFGPGTRLTVL.

This sequence joins TRBV11-3 and TRBJ1-1; 7 positions agree with TRBD1. Germline V gene lookup returns CDR1 SGHNT and CDR2 YENEEA. V shed 1 base, J shed 1 base, and the junction held 3 bases outside the gene matches. The CDR3 totals 15 residues. CDR3 region: CASSLVGTANTEAFF. The DNA of the CDR3 is TGTGCCAGCAGCTTAGTTGGGACAGCGAACACTGAAGCTTTCTTT. Together with reference TRBV11-3 and TRBJ1-1, the CDR3 gives the full variable domain: EAGVVQSPRYKIIEKKQPVAFWCNPISGHNTLYWYLQNLGQGPELLIRYENEEAVDDSQLPKDRFSAERLKGVDSTLKIQPAELGDSAVYLCASSLVGTANTEAFFGQGTRLTVV.

The V call is TRBV7-3, the J call TRBJ2-1; 7 bases are a match to TRBD2. The J segment lost 5 bases and the V segment lost 5 bases, leaving 6 bases of the junction unmatched. This CDR3 is 14 amino acids long. Germline V gives CDR1 SGHTA, CDR2 FQGTGA. DNA for the CDR3: TGTGCCAGCAGCCTCGGGGGGACGAACAATGAGCAGTTCTTC. It specifies CASSLGGTNNEQFF.

This clone has a single count. The chain carries TRBV24-1 and TRBJ2-5, with no clear D. V was shortened by 3 bases and J by 2 bases, with 6 bases between the two germline ends. Germline V CDR1 and CDR2: KGHDR, SFDVKD. The CDR3 consists of 13 residues. The CDR3 region is CATSDNAQETQYF. The DNA for the CDR3 is TGTGCCACCAGTGATAACGCACAAGAGACCCAGTACTTC.

The chain couples TRBV3-1 (or the pseudogene TRBV3-2) to TRBJ2-1; D is unresolved. V was shortened by 4 bases and J by 9 bases, with 13 bases between the two germline ends. Germline V gene lookup returns CDR1 LGHDT and CDR2 YNNKEL (reference sequence). The CDR3 is made up of 13 amino acids. In DNA form, the CDR3 reads TGTGCCAGCAGCCGCCAAGGGATAGGTGAGCAGTTCTTC. Its translation: CASSRQGIGEQFF.

Written as DNA, the CDR3 is TGTGCCAGCAGCCTCTTGTCTGGGGGTAACTATGGCTACACCTTC. Translation: CASSLLSGGNYGYTF. V is TRBV3-1 (or the pseudogene TRBV3-2) and J is TRBJ1-2, with D perhaps matching TRBD1 (5 bases). CDR3 size: 15 residues. V was clipped by 4 bases and J by 1 base, with 13 bases between them. CDR1 LGHDT and CDR2 YNNKEL come from the germline V gene (reference sequence).

The rearrangement uses TRBV5-6 and TRBJ2-3; TRBD2 matches at 10 bases. In germline, CDR1 is SGHDT, CDR2 YYEEEE. This CDR3 has 15 amino acids. J gave up 4 bases and V 5 bases, and 7 bases lay outside the gene matches. The CDR3 bases are TGTGCCAGCAGGTCCAGCGGGGGGGCCCCAGATACGCAGTATTTT. Its protein product is CASRSSGGAPDTQYF.

The chain joins TRBV18 to TRBJ1-5, with D maybe TRBD1 (6 bases). Trimming left V 4 bases short and J 3 bases short, with 16 bases between. This CDR3 comprises 16 residues. Germline V gene data show CDR1 as KGHSH and CDR2 as LQKENI. In DNA, the CDR3 is TGTGCCAGCTCACTATACAGGGACGGGAACAATCAGCCCCAGCATTTT. Encoded protein: CASSLYRDGNNQPQHF.

The chain combines TRBV7-2 with TRBJ2-1, with 11 bases lining up with TRBD2. V shed 3 bases and J 5 bases; nucleotides not matched to a gene: 6. Germline-derived CDR1 and CDR2 are SGHTA and FQGNSA. This CDR3 has 16 amino acids. The CDR3 region has the DNA TGTGCCAGCAGCTTGGCCCTAGCGGGGGGCAACAATGAGCAGTTCTTC. This codes for CASSLALAGGNNEQFF.

The chain links TRBV6-1 to TRBJ1-1, with TRBD1 identical over 8 bases. CDR3 length equals 15 residues. V gave up 3 bases and J gave up 5 bases; unmatched junction bases: 8. Per germline, CDR1 MNHNS and CDR2 SASEGT. The CDR3 here is CASSEPGGRGTEAFF. Written as DNA, the CDR3 is TGTGCCAGCAGTGAGCCAGGGGGCCGGGGTACTGAAGCTTTCTTT.

This chain joins TRBV18 and TRBJ1-4; perhaps TRBD1 as D (5 bases). V was trimmed by 2 bases and J by 5 bases, leaving 9 bases between them. The CDR3 is 14 amino acids. The V gene's germline CDR1 is KGHSH and CDR2 LQKENI. CDR3 sequence reads: CASSPSGTNEKLFF. The CDR3 coding sequence is TGTGCCAGCTCACCATCAGGGACGAATGAAAAACTGTTTTTT.

The chain employs TRBV7-9 and TRBJ1-1; D is unresolved. CDR3 length: 14 amino acids. V lost 5 bases, J lost 6 bases, and 16 bases lay in between. Per germline, CDR1 SEHNR and CDR2 FQNEAQ (reference sequence). The CDR3 loop is CASSETAGRAEAFF. The CDR3 region has the DNA TGTGCCAGCAGCGAAACGGCGGGGAGGGCTGAAGCTTTCTTT.

V is TRBV15 and J is TRBJ2-1; a weak D match, TRBD1 (6 bases). Trimming stripped 2 bases from V and 7 bases from J, with 9 bases between. In germline, CDR1 is LNHNV, CDR2 YYDKDF (reference sequence). The length of the CDR3 is 13 residues. The CDR3 nucleotides are TGTGCCACCAGCAGAATACAGGGTAATGAGCAGTTCTTC. Amino acids: CATSRIQGNEQFF.

The J gene is TRBJ2-5, the V gene TRBV29-1; 10 nucleotides line up with TRBD2. Trimming removed 6 bases from V and 2 bases from J; junction bases left unmatched: 3. Germline values: CDR1 SQVTM, CDR2 ANQGSEA. This CDR3 has 13 residues. The CDR3 DNA reads as TGCAGCGTAATAGCGGGGGGACAAGAGACCCAGTACTTC. Its translation: CSVIAGGQETQYF.

The V and J genes are TRBV30 and TRBJ2-3; TRBD2 agrees at 8 bases. Germline V gene sequence: CDR1 GTSNPN, CDR2 SVGIG (reference sequence). The CDR3 is 15 amino acids. The ends lost 5 bases at V and 2 bases at J; junction bases unmatched: 9. CDR3 amino acids: CAWEDGTRYTDTQYF. The CDR3 bases are TGTGCCTGGGAGGACGGGACTAGATACACAGATACGCAGTATTTT.

The chain links TRBV3-1 (or the pseudogene TRBV3-2) to TRBJ2-2; 11 positions match TRBD2. Germline V CDR1 and CDR2: LGHDT, YNNKEL (reference sequence). The length of the CDR3 is 19 residues. After removal of 3 bases from V and 4 bases from J, the junction contained 13 bases not matched to a gene. The CDR3 nucleotides read TGTGCCAGCAGCCAGGGCTTAAAGACTAGCGGGGCGGGCACCGGGGAGCTGTTTTTT. This sequence encodes CASSQGLKTSGAGTGELFF.